This T cell receptor (beta chain) was documented in a study of T cells after yellow fever vaccination. This clonotype was observed at least ten times. One entry per CDR3 protein, called by TCRdb with MiXCR from the 5' RACE reads. The table records under 200,000 distinct CDR3 sequences, 5.5% to 7.5% of them present only once. Trimming at V came to 4 bases and at J to 4 bases, leaving 13 bases not matched to a gene. The CDR3 is 16 amino acids. The germline V gene has CDR1 SGHRS and CDR2 YFSETQ. This specimen was CD4+ T cells sorted from PBMCs, taken around 5 days after the first yellow fever vaccination. The chain is built from TRBV5-1 and TRBJ1-1; 7 bases are shared with TRBD1. This TCR was recovered from a man younger than 35 who received the YFV17D yellow fever vaccine. The CDR3 loop is CASSPRGWGRGTEAFF. CDR3 nucleotides: TGCGCCAGCAGCCCCAGGGGGTGGGGGCGCGGCACTGAAGCTTTCTTT.